This T cell receptor (beta chain) was recovered during a study of blood T cell repertoires in COVID-19. Study details: PBMCs, B-cell-depleted T cells, or T cells provided the cDNA or gDNA that made up the material.

The repertoire was sequenced with immunoSEQ multiplex PCR; TCRdb's copy has only in-frame clones and lacks some. The sample yields roughly 100,000 clones, 70% to 90% seen once. This CDR3 is built from 15 residues. Germline V gives CDR1 SGDLS, CDR2 YYNGEE. V was shortened by 4 bases and J by 0 bases, with 13 bases between the two germline ends. The sequenced material came from peripheral blood. This TCR derives from a man aged 60 to 69 with acute or convalescent COVID-19. J is TRBJ1-2 and V is TRBV9; D is unclear. The CDR3 nucleotides are TGTGCCAGCAGCCCCGCAGCGTCTACTAACTATGGCTACACCTTC. This gives the protein CASSPAASTNYGYTF.